The sequence of this TCR beta chain was determined in a study of PD-1 blockade in classical Hodgkin lymphoma. Study-wide background: Patients were infused with nivolumab 3 mg/kg every 2 weeks. Whole-study findings and limits: Still unresolved is the cause of the repertoire differences, which may be disease activity or prior therapy.

Germline CDR1 SGHRS, CDR2 YFSETQ. The CDR3 is 14 residues long. Trimming removed 4 bases from V and 3 bases from J; junction bases left unmatched: 3. Every patient had relapsed following autologous stem cell transplantation, and cohorts differed in brentuximab vedotin exposure. This clone was seen a few times. Its antigen remains unknown. Assay: immunoSEQ multiplex PCR; the TCRdb copy retains only in-frame clones and omits some. This sample has roughly 97,000 clones, with approximately 83% found just once. The chain has TRBV5-1 and TRBJ2-3, with 9 bases fitting TRBD2. This receptor was obtained from a human donor with classical Hodgkin lymphoma. The material was peripheral blood mononuclear cells (PBMCs), obtained at baseline. Here the CDR3 DNA reads TGCGCCAGCAGCAAGGGACTAGCTACAGATACGCAGTATTTT. Protein product: CASSKGLATDTQYF.